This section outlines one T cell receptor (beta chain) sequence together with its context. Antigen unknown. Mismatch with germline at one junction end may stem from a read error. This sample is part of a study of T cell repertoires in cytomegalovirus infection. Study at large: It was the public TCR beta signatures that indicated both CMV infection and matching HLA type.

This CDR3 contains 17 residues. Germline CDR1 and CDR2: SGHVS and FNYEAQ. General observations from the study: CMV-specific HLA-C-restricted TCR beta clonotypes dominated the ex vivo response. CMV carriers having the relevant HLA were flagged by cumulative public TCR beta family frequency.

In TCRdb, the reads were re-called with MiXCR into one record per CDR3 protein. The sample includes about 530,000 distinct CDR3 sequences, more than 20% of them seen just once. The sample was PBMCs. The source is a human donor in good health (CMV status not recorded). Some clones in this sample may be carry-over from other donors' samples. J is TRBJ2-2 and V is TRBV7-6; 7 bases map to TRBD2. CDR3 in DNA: TGTGCTAGCAGCTTATCCGTCTGGGGCGGGAGCACCGGGGAGCTGTTTTTT. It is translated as CASSLSVWGGSTGELFF.